This TCR beta chain was observed in a study of T-cell reconstitution after alpha-beta-depleted transplantation in children. Study-wide points: Reportedly, only several hundred clones from non-depleted graft cells drove alpha-beta T-cell counts at about two months. Elevated TCRbeta diversity at day 60 was traced, in some patients, to surviving recipient T cells and thymic progenitors. By one year post-transplant, T-cell counts and diversity largely arose from T cells that were newly produced.

At least ten counts were recorded for this clonotype. What it binds is not known. A TCRbeta library incorporating unique molecular identifiers was prepared. TCRdb recomputed calls from the PCR reads with MiXCR, one row per CDR3 protein. The data hold hundreds of thousands of distinct CDR3 sequences, with roughly 7.8% observed a single time. The V and J ends lost 3 bases and 0 bases respectively, with 3 bases between them. The CDR3 has 12 amino acids. The sequence was obtained from a female patient between 2 and 15 years old who had a stem cell transplant for Fanconi anemia, so the T cells may come from the graft donor. The chain uses TRBV12-3 or TRBV12-4 and TRBJ2-7; D gene unclear. Sample: peripheral blood, taken 360 days after TCRalphabeta/CD19-depleted stem cell transplant. CDR3 in amino acids: CASSFHSYEQYF. The DNA for the CDR3 is TGTGCCAGCAGTTTCCACTCCTACGAGCAGTACTTC.